This T cell receptor beta chain was profiled in a study of beta chain features in type 1 diabetes listed by TCRdb under 2018. Regarding the complete study: Patients and healthy donors did not differ in mean age, gender distribution, total cell number or subset yield. Across all samples, 107,917,701 sorted cells were examined, and cell number per subset correlated strongly with RNA yield. The study compared TCRB repertoires of sorted circulating CD4+ T cell subsets between recently diagnosed type 1 diabetes patients and matched healthy donors. Naive and central memory subsets were obtained from all 30 or so donors, but regulatory and stem cell-like memory subsets were isolated from only 8 patients and roughly eight healthy donors.

Trimming removed 1 base from V and 4 bases from J, leaving 9 bases between the germline ends. The CDR3 numbers 14 residues from cysteine through phenylalanine. Just the 42-base CDR3 DNA is kept, in frame starting at base 1. CDR1 and CDR2, per the germline V gene, are SGHTA and FQGNSA. This clone was observed a few times. Its recognized antigen is unknown. No qualities accompany the bases; no much larger clone lies one base away. All of the isolated RNA was reverse transcribed with the High Capacity cDNA Reverse Transcription Kit, so expressed TCRB transcripts were sequenced. Naive, central memory and regulatory T cell samples underwent deep immunoSEQ sequencing, averaging about 3.5 million total reads per sample. After sorted cells were lysed in RLT buffer, RNA was extracted with DNase-treated RNeasy Micro or Mini kits, with the choice depending on cell number. Each cell subset was processed on its own to prevent cross-contamination, while patient and healthy donor samples were processed together. The immunoSEQ multiplex PCR was used to amplify TCRB sequences from cDNA, generating 87-bp fragments that spanned the CDR3 region. Sequencing of the amplicons was performed on the Illumina HiSeq platform. The original pipeline was this. PCR bias was corrected computationally using synthetic template baselines, and reads within Hamming distance 2 were collapsed, with unmergeable singletons discarded. Reads were aligned against IMGT so that V, D and J genes, CDR3 length and insertions or deletions at six rearrangement sites could be assigned. Within each subset, clonotype counts were normalized to sorted cell number, and only after that were true diversity and Gini coefficients computed with the tcR R package. The overlap coefficient, calculated on TCRB nucleotide sequences, was used to quantify repertoire sharing. Out-of-frame TCRB sequences from naive cells were analyzed as a proxy for the pre-selection repertoire. This immuneACCESS table, as held by TCRdb, lists in-frame sequences with V and J called but not all clones. Of the missing ones, under half trace to an unresolved V gene in checked studies; the others have no known cause. Clonal size and the V and J genes are those of that table, whereas D and trimming came from the DNA. The sample table shows about 330,000 clones, and 8% to 13% are seen once. The ten largest make up about 0.014% of the sample.

From each donor, a single peripheral blood sample of approximately 120 mL on average was drawn into heparinised tubes. A BD FACSAria II was used to sort naive, central memory, regulatory and stem cell-like memory CD4+ T cells with a panel that included CD45RO, CCR7, CD25, CD127, CD95 and CD27. A purity above 98% was achieved for all sorted populations. PBMCs were isolated immediately by Lymphoprep density gradient centrifugation and stained directly without culture. Samples were stained and sorted in pairs, with one healthy donor and one patient per experiment, so that batch effects were minimized. The research as a whole found: Because cDNA was sequenced instead of genomic DNA, highly expressing activated cells could be over-represented, though the groups showed no difference in activation or CD3 levels. Shorter templates might be favored by PCR, yet because patient and control samples were amplified and corrected together, any such skew would affect both groups equally. A moderate but significant shortening of TCRB CDR3 length was observed in type 1 diabetes patients in all four CD4+ subsets. Naive, central memory and regulatory TCRB repertoires appeared to be more alike among patients than among healthy donors. Patients with type 1 diabetes made fewer insertions and deleted more nucleotides at VDJ recombination sites, implying thymic rearrangement abnormalities. Only small numbers of individuals were included in the HLA sub-analyses, which left unresolved whether HLA type had any influence on TCRB rearrangement.

The chain uses TRBV7-2 and TRBJ2-3; the D gene is perhaps TRBD1, on 6 matching bases. The material sequenced was naive CD4+ T cells from blood. Explained via the paper, the cell subset or site label denotes: true naive CD4+ T cells. The receptor comes from a woman aged 30 to 39 in good health. The CDR3 loop reads CASSLVGAADTQYF. The sequenced DNA: TGTGCCAGCAGCTTAGTGGGGGCTGCAGATACGCAGTATTTT. When the CDR3 is completed using the reference TRBV7-2 and TRBJ2-3 genes on either side, the full variable domain is GAGVSQSPSNKVTEKGKDVELRCDPISGHTALYWYRQSLGQGLEFLIYFQGNSAPDKSGLPSDRFSAERTGGSVSTLTIQRTQQEDSAVYLCASSLVGAADTQYFGPGTRLTVL.